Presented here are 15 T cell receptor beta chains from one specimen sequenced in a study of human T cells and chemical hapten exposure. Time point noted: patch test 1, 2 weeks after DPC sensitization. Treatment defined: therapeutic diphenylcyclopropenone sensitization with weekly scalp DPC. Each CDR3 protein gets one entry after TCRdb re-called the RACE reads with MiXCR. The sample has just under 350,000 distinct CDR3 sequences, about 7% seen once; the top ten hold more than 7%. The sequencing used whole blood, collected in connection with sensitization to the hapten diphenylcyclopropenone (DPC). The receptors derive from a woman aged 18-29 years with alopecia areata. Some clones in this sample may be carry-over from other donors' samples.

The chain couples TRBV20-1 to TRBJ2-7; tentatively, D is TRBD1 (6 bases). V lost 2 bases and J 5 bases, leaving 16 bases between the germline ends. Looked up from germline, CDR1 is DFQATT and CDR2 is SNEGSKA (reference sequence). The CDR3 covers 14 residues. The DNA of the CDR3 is TGCAGTGCTAGAATGGGCAGGGGTGTCCACGAGCAGTACTTC. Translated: CSARMGRGVHEQYF.

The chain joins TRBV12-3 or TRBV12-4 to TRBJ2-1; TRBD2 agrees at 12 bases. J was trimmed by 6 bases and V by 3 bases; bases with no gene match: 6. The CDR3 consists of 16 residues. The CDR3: CASSFGLAGGSNEQFF. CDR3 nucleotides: TGTGCCAGCAGTTTTGGGCTAGCGGGGGGGTCCAATGAGCAGTTCTTC.

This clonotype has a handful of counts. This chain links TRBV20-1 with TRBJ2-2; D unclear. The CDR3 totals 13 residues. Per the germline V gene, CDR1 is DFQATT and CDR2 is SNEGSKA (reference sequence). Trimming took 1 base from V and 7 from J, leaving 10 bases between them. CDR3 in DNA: TGCAGTGCTAGAGCGTCTTGGGACGGGGAGCTGTTTTTT. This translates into CSARASWDGELFF.

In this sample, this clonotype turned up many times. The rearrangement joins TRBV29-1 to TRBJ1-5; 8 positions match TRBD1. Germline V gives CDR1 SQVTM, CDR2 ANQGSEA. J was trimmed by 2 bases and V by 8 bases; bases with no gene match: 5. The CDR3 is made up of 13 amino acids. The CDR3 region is CSILTGGNQPQHF. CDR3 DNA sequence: TGCAGCATACTGACAGGGGGCAATCAGCCCCAGCATTTT.

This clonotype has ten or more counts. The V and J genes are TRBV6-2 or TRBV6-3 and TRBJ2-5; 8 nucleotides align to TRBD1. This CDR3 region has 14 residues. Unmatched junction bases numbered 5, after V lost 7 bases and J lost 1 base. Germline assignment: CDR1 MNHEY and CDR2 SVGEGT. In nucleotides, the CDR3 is TGTGCCAGCACCCCGACAGGGGCCCAAGAGACCCAGTACTTC. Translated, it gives CASTPTGAQETQYF.

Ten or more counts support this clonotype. The CDR3: CASSETSGRIAKNIQYF. As DNA, the CDR3 is TGTGCCAGCAGCGAAACTAGCGGCCGAATAGCCAAAAACATTCAGTACTTC. The genes are TRBV7-2 and TRBJ2-4; TRBD2 agrees at 8 bases. V gave up 5 bases and J gave up 0 bases; unmatched junction bases: 9. The CDR3 is 17 residues long. CDR1 and CDR2 from the germline V gene are SGHTA and FQGNSA.

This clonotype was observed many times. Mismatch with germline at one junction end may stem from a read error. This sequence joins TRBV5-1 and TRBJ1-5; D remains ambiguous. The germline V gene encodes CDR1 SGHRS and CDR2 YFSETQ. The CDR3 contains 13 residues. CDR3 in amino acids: CASSLMGNQPQHF. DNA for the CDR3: TGTGCCAGCAGTTTAATGGGAAATCAGCCCCAGCATTTT.

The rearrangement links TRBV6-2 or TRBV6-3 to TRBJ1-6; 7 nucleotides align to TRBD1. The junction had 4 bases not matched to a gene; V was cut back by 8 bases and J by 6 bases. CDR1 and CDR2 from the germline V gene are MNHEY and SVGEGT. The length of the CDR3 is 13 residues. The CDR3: CASRDRLNSPLHF. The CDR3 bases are TGTGCCAGCCGGGACAGACTTAATTCACCCCTCCACTTT.

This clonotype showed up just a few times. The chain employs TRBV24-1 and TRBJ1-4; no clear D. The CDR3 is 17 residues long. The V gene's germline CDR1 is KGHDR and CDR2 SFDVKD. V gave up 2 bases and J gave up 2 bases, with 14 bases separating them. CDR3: CATSDSGFGPTNEKLFF. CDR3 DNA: TGTGCCACCAGTGATTCAGGTTTCGGGCCGACTAATGAAAAACTGTTTTTT.

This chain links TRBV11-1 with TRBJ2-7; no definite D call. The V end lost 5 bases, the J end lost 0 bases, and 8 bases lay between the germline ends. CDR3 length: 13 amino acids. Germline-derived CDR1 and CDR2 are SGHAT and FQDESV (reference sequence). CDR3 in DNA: TGTGCCAGCAGCCCGCGGTCCTCCTACGAGCAGTACTTC. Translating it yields CASSPRSSYEQYF.

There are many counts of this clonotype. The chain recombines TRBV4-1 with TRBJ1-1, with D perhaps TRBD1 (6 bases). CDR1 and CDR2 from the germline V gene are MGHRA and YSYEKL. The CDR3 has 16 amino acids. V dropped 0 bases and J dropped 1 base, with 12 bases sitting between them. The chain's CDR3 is CASSQDDAGENTEAFF. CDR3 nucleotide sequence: TGCGCCAGCAGCCAAGATGATGCAGGGGAGAACACTGAAGCTTTCTTT.

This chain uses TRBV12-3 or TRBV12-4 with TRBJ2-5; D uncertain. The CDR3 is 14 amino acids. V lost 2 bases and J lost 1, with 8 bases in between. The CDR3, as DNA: TGTGCCAGCAGTTTACCCCCTCGCCAAGAGACCCAGTACTTC. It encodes CASSLPPRQETQYF.

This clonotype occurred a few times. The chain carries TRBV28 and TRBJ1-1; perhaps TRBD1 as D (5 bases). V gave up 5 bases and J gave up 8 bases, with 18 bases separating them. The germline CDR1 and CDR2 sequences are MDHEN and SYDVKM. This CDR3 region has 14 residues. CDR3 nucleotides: TGTGCCAGCAGTCCACAAACCCAGGGTTCGGAAGCTTTCTTT. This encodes CASSPQTQGSEAFF.

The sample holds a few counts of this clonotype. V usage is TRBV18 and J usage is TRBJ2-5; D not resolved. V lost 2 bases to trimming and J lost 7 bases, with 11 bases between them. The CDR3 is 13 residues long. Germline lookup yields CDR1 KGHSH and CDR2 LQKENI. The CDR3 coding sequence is TGTGCCAGCTCACCAGTAGGACCCGGGACCCAGTACTTC. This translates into CASSPVGPGTQYF.

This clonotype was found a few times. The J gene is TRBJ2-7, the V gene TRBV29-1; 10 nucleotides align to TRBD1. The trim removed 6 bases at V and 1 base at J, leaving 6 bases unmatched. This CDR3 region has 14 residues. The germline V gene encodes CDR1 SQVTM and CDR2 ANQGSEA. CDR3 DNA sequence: TGCAGCGTCCAGGGACAGGGGAATTCCTACGAGCAGTACTTC. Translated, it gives CSVQGQGNSYEQYF.